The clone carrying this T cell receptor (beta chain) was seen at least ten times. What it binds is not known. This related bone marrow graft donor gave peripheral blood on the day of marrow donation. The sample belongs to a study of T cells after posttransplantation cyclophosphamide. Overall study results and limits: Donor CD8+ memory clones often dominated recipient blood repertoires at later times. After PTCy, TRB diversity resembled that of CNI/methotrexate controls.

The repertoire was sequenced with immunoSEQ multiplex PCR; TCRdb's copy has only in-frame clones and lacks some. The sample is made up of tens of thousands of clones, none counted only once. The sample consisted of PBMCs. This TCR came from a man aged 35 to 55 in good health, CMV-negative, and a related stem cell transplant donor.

Written as DNA, the CDR3 is TGTGCCAGCAGAATGACAGTTAGCACAGATACGCAGTATTTT. Its protein is CASRMTVSTDTQYF. The rearrangement links TRBV5-5 to TRBJ2-3; possible D gene TRBD1, 5 bases. Germline lookup yields CDR1 SGHKS and CDR2 YYEKEE (reference sequence). Trimming removed 5 bases at V and 0 bases at J, with 10 bases between. The length of the CDR3 is 14 residues.